This section outlines one T cell receptor (beta chain) sequence together with its context. Germline trimming cut 3 bases from V and 5 bases from J; bases unmatched to any gene: 3. Germline CDR1 SGDLS, CDR2 YYNGEE. CDR3 length: 13 residues. This sample stems from a study of neurological immune-mediated disorders. Using its own MiXCR run on the 5' RACE reads, TCRdb lists one record per CDR3 protein. The sample shows roughly 50,000 distinct CDR3 sequences, 20% to 30% of them seen only once. The rearrangement uses TRBV9 and TRBJ2-5, with TRBD1 matching 8 bases. This clonotype was sampled from a woman aged 70-85 years in good health. The sample consisted of PBMCs. As DNA, the CDR3 is TGTGCCAGCAGCGCCCGACAGGGGGAGACCCAGTACTTC. This gives the protein CASSARQGETQYF.